This paragraph reports one TCR beta chain. Every bulk PBMC sample received the same 350 ng of DNA. Assay: immunoSEQ multiplex PCR; the TCRdb copy retains only in-frame clones and omits some. The table lists 6,200 or so clones, over 70% of them singletons. Time point denoted: pre-treatment baseline. The V and J ends lost 3 bases and 2 bases, in that order; junction bases with no gene match: 2. Per germline, CDR1 LGHNA and CDR2 YNFKEQ. CDR3 length equals 15 residues. This specimen belongs to a study of blood T cell dynamics during melanoma immunotherapy. The TCR originated in a human donor with melanoma. Some clones in this sample may be carry-over from other donors' samples. This rearrangement joins TRBV4-2 to TRBJ2-5, with 11 bases fitting TRBD2. Here the sequenced sample was blood, taken from a patient treated with checkpoint blockade. In nucleotides, the CDR3 is TGTGCCAGCAGCCAGACTAGCGGGGCGCAAGAGACCCAGTACTTC. As protein: CASSQTSGAQETQYF.